The next 9 T cell receptor beta chains were all read from a single sample in a study of post-analysis software for immune sequencing data. Study conclusions and caveats: Patients had higher frequencies than controls of roughly 5 TRBV segments, including TRBV5-6, TRBV5-1 and TRBV20-1.

Their target antigens are unknown. Built from TCR beta cDNA, the libraries had unique molecular identifiers in them. TCRdb re-called the PCR reads with MiXCR, one entry per CDR3 protein. The data contain some 700,000 distinct CDR3 sequences, about 60% of them singletons. Sequenced: blood. Receptors were obtained from a girl between 2 and 10 years old with multiple sclerosis.

The chain has TRBV10-3 and TRBJ1-5; D remains unclear. Looked up from germline, CDR1 is ENHRY and CDR2 is SYGVKD. The germline V and J ends were trimmed by 3 bases and 7 bases, with 10 bases remaining between them. The CDR3 has 13 residues. The CDR3 loop is CAISDRLDQPQHF. CDR3 DNA sequence: TGTGCCATCAGTGACAGACTCGACCAGCCCCAGCATTTT.

The rearrangement links TRBV5-1 to TRBJ1-2; no clear D. Trimming shortened V by 4 bases and J by 4 bases, and 17 bases separated the two germline ends. CDR1 and CDR2 (germline): SGHRS, YFSETQ. This CDR3 has 15 amino acids. The CDR3 DNA reads as TGCGCCAGCAGCCCAAGCGGCAGTTTTTTCTATGGCTACACCTTC. It specifies CASSPSGSFFYGYTF.

J is TRBJ1-2 and V is TRBV11-2; the match to TRBD1 covers 9 bases. CDR3 length: 14 amino acids. Germline lookup yields CDR1 SGHAT and CDR2 FQNNGV. V trimming: 5 bases; J trimming: 6 bases; junction bases outside the gene matches: 7. The CDR3 DNA follows: TGTGCCAGCAGCCATTGGGACAGGGCGCATGGCTACACCTTC. Translated: CASSHWDRAHGYTF.

This sequence joins TRBV29-1 and TRBJ2-5; D perhaps matches TRBD1 (6 bases). The CDR3 spans 13 residues. Trimming took off 6 bases at V and 1 base at J, with 12 bases between the two ends. The germline V gene encodes CDR1 SQVTM and CDR2 ANQGSEA. Here the CDR3 DNA reads TGCAGCGTCAAGACAGGAGCCCAAGAGACCCAGTACTTC. Its protein is CSVKTGAQETQYF.

The genes are TRBV19 and TRBJ1-5, with TRBD1 identical over 7 bases. CDR3 size: 17 residues. Germline V gives CDR1 LNHDA, CDR2 SQIVND (reference sequence). The trim removed 4 bases at V and 3 bases at J, leaving 12 bases unmatched. The chain's CDR3 is CASSTGLAGGSNQPQHF. The CDR3 region has the DNA TGTGCCAGTAGTACCGGGTTGGCAGGGGGGTCCAATCAGCCCCAGCATTTT.

The J gene is TRBJ2-7, the V gene TRBV29-1, with a tentative D call TRBD1 (6 bases). The CDR3 contains 12 residues. V gave up 5 bases and J gave up 6 bases, with 14 bases separating them. Germline assignment: CDR1 SQVTM and CDR2 ANQGSEA. CDR3: CSVWTATLEQYF. The CDR3 DNA sequence: TGCAGCGTTTGGACAGCCACCCTCGAGCAGTACTTC.

V gene TRBV5-1 combines with J gene TRBJ2-7; TRBD1 is a possible D gene (5 bases). Germline V gene lookup returns CDR1 SGHRS and CDR2 YFSETQ. The CDR3 contains 15 residues. The V gene lost 0 bases and the J gene lost 5 bases, with 15 bases spanning the gap. The CDR3, as DNA: TGCGCCAGCAGCTTGGAGTCAGGGCGCCGGGACGAGCAGTACTTC. It codes for CASSLESGRRDEQYF.

V gene TRBV5-6 combines with J gene TRBJ1-5; possible D gene TRBD1, 5 bases. The CDR3 is made up of 16 amino acids. Per germline, CDR1 SGHDT and CDR2 YYEEEE. With 5 bases removed from V and 2 bases from J, the gap between germline ends came to 17 bases. The CDR3 reads CASRRPDSPGNQPQHF. The CDR3, as DNA: TGTGCCAGCAGGCGCCCAGACAGTCCTGGCAATCAGCCCCAGCATTTT.

DNA for the CDR3: TGCAGTGCTAGAGATGGACCTAGCGGCTATAATGAGCAGTTCTTC. This codes for CSARDGPSGYNEQFF. The chain has TRBV20-1 and TRBJ2-1, with 7 bases that match TRBD2. Germline CDR1 and CDR2: DFQATT and SNEGSKA (reference sequence). The length of the CDR3 is 15 residues. Trimming took 0 bases from V and 7 from J; bases not matched to a gene: 9.